This T cell receptor (beta chain) was documented in a study of shared clonotypes between healthy human individuals. The naive CD8 subset, CD45RO-negative cells positively selected for CCR7, excluded terminally differentiated effector memory CD45RA+ cells. Using immunoSEQ multiplex PCR, the repertoire was profiled, and TCRdb retains in-frame clones only, with some absent. The sample has roughly 1,800,000 clones, about 94% seen once. V was pared by 5 bases and J by 3 bases, with 8 bases between. CDR1 SNHLY and CDR2 FYNNEI come from the germline V gene. The CDR3 has 13 amino acids. The sequence derives from a young man in good health. The chain is built from TRBV2 and TRBJ2-1; D gene unclear. Sequenced sample: naive CD8+ T cells sorted from blood. CDR3 amino acids: CASSMAYYNEQFF. As DNA, the CDR3 is TGTGCCAGCAGTATGGCTTACTACAATGAGCAGTTCTTC.